This note documents a single T cell receptor (beta chain) sequence. It lacks a known antigen. No much larger clone is present one base from it, and per-base qualities are unavailable. Using the deep immunoSEQ assay, TCR CDR3 regions were amplified from genomic DNA by multiplex PCR. Extracted genomic DNA from each cell subset was spread evenly across all wells of several immunoSEQ 96-well plates, with each plate serving as a replicate. For sorted subsets, roughly 200 ng genomic DNA, equal to some 28,000 T cell genomes, was loaded into each replicate PCR. The purified libraries were quantified using a Qubit 3.0 fluorometer, sized with a Bioanalyzer 2100, and then quantified again using the KAPA Library Quantification kit. A separate single-read 150-cycle Illumina NextSeq 550 flow cell was used to sequence each immunoSEQ 96-well plate. The paper's data handling went like this. Because the immunoSEQ output included only junctional sequences and no quality scores, the filtering could not be the same as the filtering used for full-length reads. To assign V/J genes and CDR3, sequences were annotated against IMGT germline references using PyIR, a Python wrapper for IgBLAST v1.9. Reads were removed for weak V/J assignments (E-value above 1e-6), missing CDR3, stop codons, out-of-frame junctions, or ambiguous translated residues. V3J clonotypes were defined by identical inferred V gene, J gene, and CDR3 amino acid sequence. Percentage overlap between repertoires was computed as shared unique clonotypes divided by the size of the smaller repertoire. Three approaches were used to assess repertoire richness: RTK rarefaction, the Chao1 estimator, and Recon v2.1 estimates of unobserved clonotypes. Generation probabilities for all TCRbeta clonotypes obtained by the gDNA method from a handful of donors were computed using OLGA. TCRdb took this table from immuneACCESS and kept in-frame rearrangements with V and J called. Such tables lack part of the clones; where checked against another copy, unresolved V genes explain under half of the gap, and the rest is unexplained. The DNA was the basis for D and trimming; V, J and clone size are from that table. Recorded for this sample are around 2.5 million clones; over 85% of them occurred a single time. 0.36% of the sample lies in the top ten.

Donors were healthy HIV-negative adults with no recently reported acute infections or vaccinations. Every donor was a Caucasian adult residing in Nashville, Tennessee, USA. CD4+ T cells were enriched by magnetic negative selection; naive cells were then positively selected on CD45RA, and the negative fraction formed the memory subset. After blood collection by leukapheresis, PBMCs were isolated using Ficoll-Histopaque density gradient centrifugation and then cryopreserved in the vapor phase of liquid nitrogen. Analytical flow cytometry was used to check the purity and quantity of every magnetically sorted T cell population. Genomic DNA was isolated from every sorted fraction and measured by UV absorbance on a Nanodrop 2000c. V is clipped by 1 base and J by 6 bases, and the sequence between their germline boundaries is 4 bases long. From its cysteine to its phenylalanine, the CDR3 spans 12 amino acids. This entry keeps only the CDR3 DNA: 36 bases, framed from base 1. CDR1 and CDR2, per the germline V gene, are SGHNT and YENEEA.

The data were taken from a study of shared clonotypes between healthy human individuals (TCRdb year 2020). Study-wide context: A couple of women and a few men aged 18 to 49 years were included in the cohort. For each donor, CD4 naive and CD4 memory were each given three plates, CD8 naive was given two plates, and CD8 memory was given one plate. Blood TCR repertoires of four to six healthy adults were deeply sequenced to estimate repertoire size and the extent of clonotype sharing between individuals. To increase sequencing depth and limit assay-specific biases, different laboratories used diverse techniques to prepare libraries and sequence TCR repertoires. Leukapheresis yielded between about 0.94 and 8.9 billion PBMCs per donor.

Results and caveats for the whole study, not just this receptor: Sampling was restricted to blood, and TCR repertoires in tissues likely differ from the TCR repertoires found in blood. Pairwise subsampling indicated that sequencing depth was expected to affect the degree of clonotype sharing among donors. Even with the large sequencing depth, rarefaction of the sorted-subset datasets indicated that sequencing was incomplete. Clonotypes shared by all four sorted-subset donors showed higher generation probabilities than non-shared clonotypes. Because the study included a small number of donors, the genetic and exposure-history diversity represented was limited. Across several donors, around 5% of naive CD4, 3.5% of naive CD8, 2% to 2.5% of memory CD4, and approximately 0.42% of memory CD8 clonotypes were shared. Larger estimated clonotype richness was generally found for naive subsets than for memory subsets.

Sequences were obtained from naive CD4+ T cells from PBMCs. Read against the paper, the sample's cell subset or site label means: CD45RA+ positively selected. The V gene is TRBV11-3 and the J gene is TRBJ2-1, with an unclear D gene assignment. The sequence was obtained from a young man in good health. Some clones in this sample may be carry-over from other donors' samples. The nucleotides read TGTGCCAGCAGCTTAGGACCCAATGAGCAGTTCTTC. Protein translation: CASSLGPNEQFF.